This T cell receptor (beta chain) appears in the sequencing data of a study of blood T cells in healthy people across ages (dated by TCRdb to about 2015). Context from the whole study: In model experiments, template switching captured about one uniquely barcoded TCR beta cDNA molecule for every two T cells. For two donors (one aged 18 to 29 and one aged 80 or older), the study analyzed two additional independent replicas of 1 million unique cDNA reads from the same blood draw. The donors were divided into four age groups: young (average roughly 17 years), middle-aged (approximately 39), aged (about 56) and long-lived (about 79). To track age-related changes in TCR beta repertoire diversity, the study relied on deep sequencing normalized with unique cDNA molecular identifiers.

Here is what the overall study found, with its caveats: The CMV infection status of donors was not known, potentially confounding age-related changes in expanded clonotypes. Compared with the aged group, the long-lived group had more naive CD4+ T cells, fewer expanded clones and increased TCR diversity, a pattern suggesting age selection. As age increased, observed TCR beta diversity per million T cells dropped in a roughly linear way, and a significant reduction was already evident by age around 41. Because profiling used bulk unsorted PBMCs, naive and antigen-experienced compartments could not be compared conclusively. Estimates of total diversity based on one million sequenced T cells were regarded as lower bounds and as underestimates. A strong correlation was found between observed TCR beta diversity and the percentage of naive T cells measured by flow cytometry.

Donors were roughly 40 systemically healthy Caucasian individuals from Russia aged roughly 6 to 100 years. Each donor gave roughly 9.5 milliliters of peripheral blood, collected into EDTA-treated Vacutainer tubes. Ficoll-Paque density-gradient centrifugation was used to isolate PBMCs, with at least 7 million per sample. Trizol reagent was used to extract total RNA from the PBMCs, yielding at least 5.5 micrograms per sample. Naive CD45RAhigh/CD27high T cell percentages were measured by flow cytometry on a PBMC aliquot from every donor. Library construction relied on 5' RACE. The sequencing machine was an Illumina HiSeq 2500. A second about 7 to 12 cycle PCR used a sample-barcoded 5' primer and a J-beta primer mix. Each TCR beta cDNA molecule received a unique molecular identifier from a template-switch 5' adaptor carrying 12 random nucleotides. Each sample yielded at least 2.5 million CDR3-containing paired-end reads. First-strand cDNA was synthesized from all RNA with the Mint cDNA synthesis kit, primed by a TRBC-specific oligonucleotide. Following uracil-DNA glycosylase treatment, all cDNA underwent a first 18-cycle PCR with the universal primers M1SS and BC2_uni_R. The study's own analysis went as follows. Normalization of each sample was performed by random selection of 1 million high-quality reads, each carrying a distinct molecular identifier. Instead of being binned into consensus sequences, reads that shared molecular identifiers were thrown out. MiTCR, run with a Q25 quality threshold and the strictest error-elimination algorithm, handled CDR3 identification, clonotype clustering and error correction. A nonparametric unseen species model with Euler transformation was used to estimate a lower bound on total TCR beta diversity. TCRdb ran its own pipeline on the public reads, namely fastp trimming at Q25 and MiXCR clone calling, and kept in-frame beta chains. Rows merge per CDR3 protein into single entries with the most common DNA and genes. TCRdb, not the authors, supplied the V and J calls. For this sample there are some 930,000 distinct CDR3 sequences; around 29% appear just once. The ten largest clones add up to about 10% of the sample.

At the junction V is shortened by 5 bases and J by 11 bases; bases outside the gene matches: 14. Taken from the germline V gene, the CDR1 and CDR2 loops are MGHRA and YSYEKL. The CDR3 goes from the cysteine to the phenylalanine over 15 residues. Of all the DNA, just the CDR3 is kept, 45 bases in frame from base 1. A word on this clonotype: Its binding antigen is unknown. Given a much more abundant clone one base away, this may be a read error.

This sample also belongs to another study, concerning T cells of mothers and their children. The second paper states: Nine systemically healthy Caucasian individuals served as donors, namely three mothers together with their six children. cDNA synthesis consumed the entire amount of extracted RNA, loaded at roughly 1.5 ug RNA in each 15 ul reaction. Sample barcodes and 2-4 random nucleotides were added via the M1S primer in the second PCR. Over 8 million TCR beta CDR3 reads were obtained for each mother, and around 2.7 million reads were obtained for each child. In both related and unrelated pairs, thymic selection shapes the output of TCR recombination in a similar way, with inherited differences having only a minor effect. Normalized repertoire overlap in related mother-child pairs was always slightly higher than in unrelated mother-child pairs, but the difference was never significant. Persistent microchimeric T cell clones were not detected, at a sensitivity of approximately 100 clones per million clonotypes. The study used deep NGS to compare TCR beta repertoires of mothers and children, seeking features distinguishing related mother-child pairs from unrelated individuals. On average, the children were roughly 10 +/- 4 years old, while the mothers were about 38 +/- 4 years old. After adapter ligation was performed with NEBNext reagents, the libraries were sequenced on an Illumina HiSeq 2000 with 100+100 nt paired-end reads. Mother and child libraries were prepared a month apart and sequenced in separate runs to prevent cross-contamination. For each donor, somewhere between about 500,000 and 2,000,000 distinct TCR beta clonotypes were identified. Naive TCR beta clonotypes were estimated from low-frequency clonotypes matched to each donor's FACS-determined naive share, without sorting.

The V gene is TRBV4-1 and the J gene is TRBJ2-5; TRBD2 fits 10 bases in the junction. This clonotype originated in a middle-aged woman in good health. Sequencing was done on a sample of blood. The CDR3 is CASSSGTSAYNEQYF. Read as DNA, the sequence is TGCGCCAGCAGCTCCGGGACTAGCGCGTACAATGAGCAGTACTTC.